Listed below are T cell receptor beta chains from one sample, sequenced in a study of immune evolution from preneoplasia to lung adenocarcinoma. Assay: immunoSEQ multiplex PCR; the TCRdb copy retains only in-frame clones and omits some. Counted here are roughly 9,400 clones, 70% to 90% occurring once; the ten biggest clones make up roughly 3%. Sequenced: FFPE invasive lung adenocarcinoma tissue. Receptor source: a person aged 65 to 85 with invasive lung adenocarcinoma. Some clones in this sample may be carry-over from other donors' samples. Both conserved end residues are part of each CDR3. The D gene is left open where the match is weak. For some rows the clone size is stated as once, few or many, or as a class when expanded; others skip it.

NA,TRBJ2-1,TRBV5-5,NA,TGTGCCAGCAGCTTGGACGGGAGACCCTACAATGAGCAGTTCTTC,CASSLDGRPYNEQFF
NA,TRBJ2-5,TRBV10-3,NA,TGTGCCATCAGCCGGGACACCCAAGAGACCCAGTACTTC,CAISRDTQETQYF
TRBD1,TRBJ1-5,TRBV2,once,TGTGCCAGCAGAGAGGACAGGGGGACTGGTGGGCCCCAGCATTTT,CASREDRGTGGPQHF
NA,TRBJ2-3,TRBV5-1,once,TGCGCCAGTTCCGAGTCGGGCACAGATACGCAGTATTTT,CASSESGTDTQYF
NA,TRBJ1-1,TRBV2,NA,TGTGCCAGCAGTCCCACTATGTCCGAAGCTTTCTTT,CASSPTMSEAFF
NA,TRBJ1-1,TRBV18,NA,TGTGCCAGCTCACTCAATTACCTCTCTGAAGCTTTCTTT,CASSLNYLSEAFF
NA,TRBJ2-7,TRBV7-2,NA,TGTGCCAGCAGCTTAAGCCGCGACAGTTTGGTCGAGCAGTACTTC,CASSLSRDSLVEQYF
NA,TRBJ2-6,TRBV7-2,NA,TGTGCCAGCAGCGCACCAGGGACTGGGGCCAACGTCCTGACTTTC,CASSAPGTGANVLTF
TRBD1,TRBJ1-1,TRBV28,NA,TGTGCCAGCAGGACAGGGTTCACTGAAGCTTTCTTT,CASRTGFTEAFF
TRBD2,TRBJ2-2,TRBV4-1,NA,TGCGCCAGCAGCCTCCACCCGGGACTAGCGGGAGGGCCCACCGGGGAGCTGTTTTTT,CASSLHPGLAGGPTGELFF
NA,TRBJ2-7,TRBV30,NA,TGTGCCTGGACTAGACGGGGCCAGCAAAGCCTGCAGTACTTC,CAWTRRGQQSLQYF
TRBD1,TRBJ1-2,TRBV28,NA,TGTGCCAGCAGCCCTGGGGGGGGACAGGGTGTGCGTGGCTACACCTTC,CASSPGGGQGVRGYTF
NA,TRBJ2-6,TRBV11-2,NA,TGTGCCAGCAGCTTATTGGGACTTAACTCTGGGGCCAACGTCCTGACTTTC,CASSLLGLNSGANVLTF
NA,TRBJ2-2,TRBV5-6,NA,TGTGCCAGCAGCTTGTCTGTCGGGGAGCTGTTTTTT,CASSLSVGELFF
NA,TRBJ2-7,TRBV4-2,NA,TGTGCCAGCAGCCAAGAGTCCGGGACAATCTACGAGCAGTACTTC,CASSQESGTIYEQYF
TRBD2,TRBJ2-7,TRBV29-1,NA,TGCAGCGCTGTTATGGCGGGAGGAGGGACCTACGAGCAGTACTTC,CSAVMAGGGTYEQYF
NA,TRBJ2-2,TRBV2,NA,TGTGCCAGCAGTGAGGGGGTTGGATTCACCGGGGAGCTGTTTTTT,CASSEGVGFTGELFF
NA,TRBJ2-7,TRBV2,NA,TGTGCCAGCGGAAGGGAAGGGAACTCCTACGAGCAGTACTTC,CASGREGNSYEQYF